This entry describes one TCR beta chain. Its antigen is undetermined. Trimming shortened V by 3 bases and J by 7 bases, and 12 bases separated the two germline ends. The germline CDR1 and CDR2 sequences are MNHEY and SMNVEV (reference sequence). This CDR3 is 14 amino acids long. These data are taken from a study of beta chain features in type 1 diabetes. Isolated RNA was reverse transcribed in full, so expressed TCRB transcripts were sequenced. The assay was immunoSEQ multiplex PCR, and TCRdb's table has in-frame clones only and misses some. The data show about 250,000 clones, roughly 15% seen once. The study, taken as a whole, reports: Because the template was cDNA, high-expressing cells might be over-represented. The naive, central memory and Treg TCRB repertoires showed an apparent similarity that was greater among patients than among healthy donors.

CD4+ cells of the naive, central memory, regulatory and stem cell-like memory types were sorted via CD45RO/CCR7/CD25/CD127/CD95/CD27. The specimen sequenced was naive CD4+ T cells from blood. V gene TRBV27 combines with J gene TRBJ1-4, with D unclear. The origin of this receptor is a woman aged 40 to 49 in good health. The CDR3 DNA reads as TGTGCCAGCAGTTTTAGAGGACGGGGTGAAAAACTGTTTTTT. It codes for CASSFRGRGEKLFF.